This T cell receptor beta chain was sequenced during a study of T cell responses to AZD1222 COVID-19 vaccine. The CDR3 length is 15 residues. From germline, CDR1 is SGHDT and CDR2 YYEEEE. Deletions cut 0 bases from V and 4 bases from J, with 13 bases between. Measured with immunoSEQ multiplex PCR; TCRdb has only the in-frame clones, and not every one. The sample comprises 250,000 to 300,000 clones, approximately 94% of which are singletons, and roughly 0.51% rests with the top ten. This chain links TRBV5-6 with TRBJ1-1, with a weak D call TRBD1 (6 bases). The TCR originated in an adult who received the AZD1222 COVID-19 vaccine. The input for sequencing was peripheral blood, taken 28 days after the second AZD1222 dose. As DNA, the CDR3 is TGTGCCAGCAGCTTGGTGGGGGCGCGGTCCACTGAAGCTTTCTTT. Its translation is CASSLVGARSTEAFF.